This T cell receptor (beta chain) was captured by sequencing in a study of blood T cell repertoires in COVID-19. The V gene lost 0 bases and the J gene lost 4 bases, with 11 bases spanning the gap. The CDR3 has 14 amino acids. CDR1 SGHRS and CDR2 YFSETQ come from the germline V gene. The authors' processing: Estimated nucleated cell counts came from reference gene primer amplification. Repertoires were generated with immunoSEQ multiplex PCR, while TCRdb's copy carries only in-frame clones and drops some. D and trimming were read from the DNA, whereas the V and J calls and clone size are those reported in that table. The sample shows approximately 200,000 clones, roughly 80% of them seen only once.

The chain carries TRBV5-1 and TRBJ2-7; tentative D call: TRBD2 (5 bases). Specimen: peripheral blood. The source of this sequence is a human donor in a cohort sampled during active COVID-19. The CDR3 sequence: CASSLASGGYEQYF. In nucleotides, the CDR3 is TGCGCCAGCAGCTTGGCCTCTGGAGGTTACGAGCAGTACTTC.